This is a list of T cell receptor beta chains from one sample in a study of cytomegalovirus exposure and HLA in healthy donors. Clones were sequenced by immunoSEQ multiplex PCR, and TCRdb holds only the in-frame ones, with some missing. The sample lists over 150,000 clones; approximately 87% were seen once. Sequenced input: PBMCs. These receptors were collected from a woman aged 25 to 45 in good health and CMV-seronegative. The CDR3 runs from the conserved cysteine through the conserved F or W. D genes are given only for firm matches. Size values are once, few and many counts, or a class for expanded clones, and some rows have none.

V gene	D gene	J gene	clone size	CDR3 protein	CDR3 DNA
TRBV7-6	.	TRBJ1-2	.	CASSLRDGIMSYGYTF	TGTGCCAGCAGCCTACGGGACGGAATCATGAGCTATGGCTACACCTTC
TRBV5-6	.	TRBJ2-7	once	CASSIGWGFESYEQYF	TGTGCCAGCAGCATCGGGTGGGGCTTTGAGTCCTACGAGCAGTACTTC
TRBV4-3	.	TRBJ2-2	.	CASSQDLPGEVTGELFF	TGCGCCAGCAGCCAAGATCTTCCAGGGGAAGTCACCGGGGAGCTGTTTTTT
TRBV29-1	.	TRBJ2-7	.	CSVRRRGEGDEQYF	TGCAGCGTTCGCCGTAGGGGGGAGGGAGACGAGCAGTACTTC
TRBV9	.	TRBJ1-4	.	CASSVEGDPGEKLFF	TGTGCCAGCAGCGTAGAGGGAGACCCTGGTGAAAAACTGTTTTTT
TRBV5-6	.	TRBJ2-7	.	CASRRNPGVPSYEQYF	TGTGCCAGCCGCCGAAATCCTGGGGTTCCCTCCTACGAGCAGTACTTC
TRBV7-2	.	TRBJ2-7	.	CASSLKGGSSVEQYF	TGTGCCAGCAGCTTAAAAGGAGGGTCTTCGGTTGAGCAGTACTTC
TRBV7-2	.	TRBJ1-3	.	CASSSEGSGNTIYF	TGTGCCAGCAGTTCTGAGGGTTCTGGAAACACCATATATTTT
TRBV7-9	.	TRBJ1-4	.	CASSLKGFDEKLFF	TGTGCCAGCAGCTTAAAGGGGTTCGATGAAAAACTGTTTTTT
TRBV6-4	TRBD2	TRBJ2-7	.	CASSVPGLAGPYEQYF	TGTGCCAGCAGTGTCCCGGGACTAGCGGGGCCCTACGAGCAGTACTTC
TRBV15	TRBD1	TRBJ2-5	.	CATSRGTTGPQETQYF	TGTGCCACCAGCAGAGGAACGACAGGGCCTCAAGAGACCCAGTACTTC
TRBV28	TRBD1	TRBJ2-7	.	CASRDDWTGEREQYF	TGTGCCAGCAGAGACGATTGGACAGGGGAGCGCGAGCAGTACTTC
TRBV5-4	.	TRBJ1-2	.	CASSLGTTNYGYTF	TGTGCCAGCAGCTTGGGAACCACTAACTATGGCTACACCTTC
TRBV6-6	TRBD1	TRBJ2-7	.	CASSLQGSYEQYF	TGTGCCAGCAGTCTACAGGGGTCCTACGAGCAGTACTTC
TRBV15	TRBD2	TRBJ2-3	.	CATSRDRLAGDTQYF	TGTGCCACCAGCAGAGATCGACTAGCGGGGGATACGCAGTATTTT
TRBV5-1	.	TRBJ2-7	few	CASSERGFTYEQYF	TGCGCCAGCAGCGAGAGGGGGTTTACCTACGAGCAGTACTTC
TRBV18	.	TRBJ2-2	once	CASSPPGAGELFF	TGTGCCAGCTCACCGCCCGGAGCCGGGGAGCTGTTTTTT
TRBV10-3	.	TRBJ2-7	.	CAHGEGSYEQYF	TGTGCCCACGGAGAAGGCTCCTACGAGCAGTACTTC
TRBV7-6	TRBD2	TRBJ2-7	.	CASSQTGTSSGEQYF	TGTGCCAGCAGTCAGACCGGGACTAGTTCCGGCGAGCAGTACTTC
TRBV15	.	TRBJ1-2	once	CATSPDRGTNPLSGYTF	TGTGCCACCAGCCCCGACAGAGGGACCAATCCCTTGTCTGGCTACACCTTC
TRBV18	.	TRBJ1-5	.	CASSLGNDQPQHF	TGTGCCAGCTCACTAGGGAATGATCAGCCCCAGCATTTT
TRBV4-3	.	TRBJ1-2	.	CASSQTQTGPRTYTF	TGCGCCAGCAGCCAAACTCAGACAGGCCCGCGAACTTACACCTTC
TRBV6-1	TRBD2	TRBJ2-1	once	CASGRLAGQMNEQFF	TGTGCCAGCGGCCGACTAGCGGGGCAAATGAATGAGCAGTTCTTC
TRBV19	TRBD1	TRBJ2-3	.	CASTSWDRAEGTQYF	TGTGCCAGTACCTCTTGGGACAGGGCTGAGGGGACGCAGTATTTT
TRBV5-4	TRBD1	TRBJ1-2	.	CASSRGDRGNYGYTF	TGTGCCAGCAGCCGGGGGGACAGGGGGAACTATGGCTACACCTTC
TRBV2	.	TRBJ1-5	few	CASSGGQRKGNQPQHF	TGTGCCAGCAGTGGAGGACAACGGAAGGGCAATCAGCCCCAGCATTTT
TRBV6-1	.	TRBJ1-5	.	CASSDGIMSNQPQHF	TGTGCCAGCAGTGATGGGATCATGTCCAATCAGCCCCAGCATTTT
TRBV30	.	TRBJ2-7	.	CAWSVVVSGVSYEQYF	TGTGCCTGGAGTGTTGTAGTGTCAGGGGTTTCCTACGAGCAGTACTTC
TRBV29-1	TRBD1	TRBJ1-2	once	CSVRRTGIYGYTF	TGCAGCGTCAGACGGACAGGGATCTATGGCTACACCTTC
TRBV5-5	TRBD1	TRBJ2-7	.	CASSPLGQSYEQYF	TGTGCCAGCAGCCCATTGGGACAGAGTTACGAGCAGTACTTC
TRBV11-2	.	TRBJ2-2	.	CASSSVSGTTGELFF	TGTGCCAGCAGCTCAGTTAGCGGAACGACCGGGGAGCTGTTTTTT